This T cell receptor beta chain emerged from a study of vaccination and CD4 T cells after COVID-19. The Oncomine TCR Beta short-read assay was applied to DNA of cultured CD4+ T cells. Someone extracted genomic DNA from cultured CD4+ T cells. TCRdb re-derived calls from the PCR reads in MiXCR, one entry per CDR3 protein. The repertoire holds 3,600 or so distinct CDR3 sequences, with roughly 15% as singletons. A note on this clonotype: The antigen is undetermined.

CDR1 is SGHTA, CDR2 FQGNSA, per germline. V trimming: 7 bases; J trimming: 5 bases; junction bases outside the gene matches: 8. CDR3 length: 14 amino acids. Treatment: approximately nine-day PBMC culture with coronavirus spike peptide pools or control peptides (ViraFEST assay). The sequencing sample was made of CD4+ T cells from blood, cultured in vitro. The J gene is TRBJ2-1, the V gene TRBV7-2, with 7 bases that match TRBD2. This TCR came from a human donor who had recovered from COVID-19. The CDR3 DNA reads as TGTGCCAGCAACAAGCGGGGATTGAACAATGAGCAGTTCTTC. Its translation is CASNKRGLNNEQFF.